Following are 18 T cell receptor beta chains from one sample sequenced in a study of blood T cells in healthy people across ages. Primed by a sample-barcoded 5' primer and a J-beta primer mix, a second PCR proceeded for roughly 7 to 11 cycles. TCRdb independently ran MiXCR on the 5' RACE reads; one entry per CDR3 protein. The sample has 650,000 to 800,000 distinct CDR3 sequences, around 52% seen once; the top ten hold around an eighth. The sample comprised blood. These receptors were obtained from a woman older than 75 in good health.

This chain uses TRBV7-2 with TRBJ2-4, with TRBD1 identical over 7 bases. J gave up 4 bases and V 4 bases, and 4 bases lay outside the gene matches. CDR3 length: 14 residues. Germline loops: CDR1 SGHTA, CDR2 FQGNSA. The CDR3 reads CASSYDRAKNIQYF. The CDR3 DNA follows: TGTGCCAGCAGCTACGACAGGGCGAAAAACATTCAGTACTTC. The whole variable domain, filled in from reference TRBV7-2 and TRBJ2-4, reads GAGVSQSPSNKVTEKGKDVELRCDPISGHTALYWYRQSLGQGLEFLIYFQGNSAPDKSGLPSDRFSAERTGGSVSTLTIQRTQQEDSAVYLCASSYDRAKNIQYFGAGTRLSVL.

This clonotype was counted ten times or more. The chain recombines TRBV29-1 with TRBJ2-1, with TRBD2 matching 7 bases. The length of the CDR3 is 16 residues. Germline loops: CDR1 SQVTM, CDR2 ANQGSEA. Germline trimming cut 4 bases from V and 0 bases from J; bases unmatched to any gene: 9. DNA for the CDR3: TGCAGCGTTGGGGCCCTAGCGGCGAACTCCTACAATGAGCAGTTCTTC. As protein: CSVGALAANSYNEQFF.

In DNA form, the CDR3 reads TGCAGTGCCAATGACGGCGCTGGGGCCAACGTCCTGACTTTC. Its translation is CSANDGAGANVLTF. The chain recombines TRBV20-1 with TRBJ2-6; D gene uncertain. CDR3 length: 14 residues. From germline, CDR1 is DFQATT and CDR2 SNEGSKA (reference sequence). V dropped 6 bases and J dropped 2 bases, with 11 bases sitting between them.

The chain combines TRBV27 with TRBJ1-5; D gene unclear. The V end was cut by 3 bases, the J end by 3 bases, with 9 bases between. CDR3 length equals 14 residues. Germline V gene lookup returns CDR1 MNHEY and CDR2 SMNVEV (reference sequence). The CDR3 DNA reads as TGTGCCAGCAGTTTTGGCAGGTACAATCAGCCCCAGCATTTT. Translating gives CASSFGRYNQPQHF.

This clonotype appeared many times. The CDR3 region has the DNA TGTGCCAGCAGTTCCCCGGTGCCCCCCGGCGGTCCGCAGTATTTT. This codes for CASSSPVPPGGPQYF. The rearrangement links TRBV9 to TRBJ2-3; no clear D gene. Germline CDR1 is SGDLS and CDR2 is YYNGEE. V lost 5 bases to trimming and J lost 10 bases, with 23 bases between them. This CDR3 spans 15 amino acids.

This clonotype was observed many times. The chain employs TRBV28 and TRBJ2-7, with 7 bases that match TRBD1. The germline V gene encodes CDR1 MDHEN and CDR2 SYDVKM. The CDR3 covers 16 residues. The J segment lost 4 bases and the V segment lost 2 bases, leaving 11 bases of the junction unmatched. The CDR3 bases are TGTGCCAGCAGTTTACTGACCCTGGGACAGAGATACGAGCAGTACTTC. This sequence encodes CASSLLTLGQRYEQYF.

This clonotype was seen only a few times. The chain joins TRBV7-2 to TRBJ2-2; D tentatively reads TRBD1 or TRBD2 (5 bases each). V shed 5 bases and J shed 5 bases, with 15 bases lying between them. This CDR3 is built from 15 residues. Germline CDR1 reads SGHTA; CDR2 reads FQGNSA. Here the CDR3 reads CASSAQSWGTGELFF. CDR3 coding DNA: TGTGCCAGCAGCGCTCAATCCTGGGGGACCGGGGAGCTGTTTTTT.

This clonotype was seen repeatedly, ten times or more. The genes are TRBV12-3 or TRBV12-4 and TRBJ2-3, with D tentatively TRBD1 (5 bases). The CDR3 covers 17 residues. With 0 bases removed from V and 3 bases from J, the gap between germline ends came to 16 bases. CDR3 sequence: CASSLAGWAGRTDTQYF. In DNA form, the CDR3 reads TGTGCCAGCAGTTTAGCTGGTTGGGCAGGGCGGACAGATACGCAGTATTTT.

The rearrangement links TRBV6-5 to TRBJ1-3; 9 bases are shared with TRBD1. The V segment lost 0 bases and the J segment 1 base; nucleotides outside the gene matches: 13. The CDR3 covers 20 residues. The germline gives CDR1 MNHEY, CDR2 SVGAGI. In DNA, the CDR3 is TGTGCCAGCAGTTACTCAGGACGGTGGGGACAGGGACGTTCTGGAAACACCATATATTTT. It codes for CASSYSGRWGQGRSGNTIYF.

Worth noting for this clonotype: One end of the junction varies from germline; a read error may be responsible. This chain connects TRBV29-1 to TRBJ2-7; D is unresolved. Germline values: CDR1 SQVTM, CDR2 ANQGSEA. The CDR3 covers 13 residues. The CDR3 region has the DNA TGCAGCGTCCGGGCCCAATCCTCCCACGAGCAGTACTTC. Its protein is CSVRAQSSHEQYF.

Note on this clonotype: A much more abundant neighbour one base away suggests this may be a read error. The chain combines TRBV7-3 with TRBJ2-5; 8 bases align to TRBD2. CDR3 length equals 15 residues. V shed 5 bases, J shed 11 bases, and the junction held 16 bases outside the gene matches. Looked up from germline, CDR1 is SGHTA and CDR2 is FQGTGA. DNA for the CDR3: TGTGCCAGCAGCCCCGTTCGGGGGGGAACAAATGAGCAGTACTTC. It encodes CASSPVRGGTNEQYF.

Comments on this clonotype: A read error may explain this, as a much larger clone is one base away. The V and J genes are TRBV9 and TRBJ2-5, with 7 bases matching TRBD1. V gave up 1 base and J gave up 5 bases; unmatched junction bases: 5. CDR1 SGDLS and CDR2 YYNGEE come from the germline V gene. CDR3 length: 14 residues. CDR3 sequence (DNA): TGTGCCAGCAGCGTAAATGACAGGGAGGAGACCCAGTACTTC. Protein product: CASSVNDREETQYF.

Remarks on this clonotype: This could be a read error, since a much larger clone is one nucleotide away. The chain is built from TRBV20-1 and TRBJ2-7; tentative D call: TRBD2 (6 bases). Trimming cost V 0 bases and J 12 bases, with 27 bases left between them. This CDR3 spans 16 amino acids. The germline gives CDR1 DFQATT, CDR2 SNEGSKA (reference sequence). Here the CDR3 reads CSARERDHLRSETLYF. CDR3 in DNA: TGCAGTGCTAGAGAGCGGGACCACCTGCGGTCGGAGACCCTGTACTTC.

A remark on this clonotype: This could be a read error, since a much larger clone is one nucleotide away. This chain joins TRBV7-9 and TRBJ2-7; no reliable D call. V lost 9 bases, J lost 7 bases, and 19 bases lay in between. CDR3 size: 13 residues. CDR1 and CDR2 from the germline V gene are SEHNR and FQNEAQ (reference sequence). The CDR3 bases are TGTGCCAGTACGGATAGAGGTAACAATGAGCAGTACTTC. It yields the protein CASTDRGNNEQYF.

This sequence joins TRBV30 and TRBJ2-3; D ambiguous. CDR1 GTSNPN and CDR2 SVGIG come from the germline V gene (reference sequence). This CDR3 region has 14 residues. Trimming took off 0 bases at V and 4 bases at J, with 11 bases between the two ends. CDR3: CAWSVQGVADTQYF. The CDR3 DNA reads as TGTGCCTGGAGTGTACAAGGAGTTGCAGATACGCAGTATTTT. The full variable domain, with the rest looked up from reference TRBV30 and TRBJ2-3, is SQTIHQWPATLVQPVGSPLSLECTVEGTSNPNLYWYRQAAGRGLQLLFYSVGIGQISSEVPQNLSASRPQDRQFILSSKKLLLSDSGFYLCAWSVQGVADTQYFGPGTRLTVL.

The V gene is TRBV20-1, the J gene TRBJ1-3; D is unclear. The germline CDR1 and CDR2 sequences are DFQATT and SNEGSKA (reference sequence). This CDR3 has 13 amino acids. Trimming removed 0 bases at V and 4 bases at J, with 7 bases between. In nucleotides, the CDR3 is TGCAGTGCTAGAGATTTCGGGGGAAACACCATATATTTT. Protein: CSARDFGGNTIYF.

This rearrangement joins TRBV27 to TRBJ2-3; perhaps TRBD1 as D (5 bases). The CDR3 spans 15 residues. The germline CDR1 and CDR2 sequences are MNHEY and SMNVEV (reference sequence). Trimming shortened V by 2 bases and J by 6 bases, and 15 bases separated the two germline ends. The CDR3 region is CASSLGAGNGDTQYF. DNA of the CDR3: TGTGCCAGCAGTTTAGGGGCTGGGAATGGCGATACGCAGTATTTT.

CDR3 nucleotide sequence: TGTGCCAGCAGCCCAAGGGGGGGTTACGAGCAGTACTTC. This gives the protein CASSPRGGYEQYF. The rearrangement joins TRBV3-1 to TRBJ2-7; D perhaps matches TRBD2 (7 bases). The V and J ends lost 4 bases and 4 bases respectively, with 11 bases between them. From germline, CDR1 is LGHDT and CDR2 YNNKEL (reference sequence). The CDR3 loop spans 13 amino acids.